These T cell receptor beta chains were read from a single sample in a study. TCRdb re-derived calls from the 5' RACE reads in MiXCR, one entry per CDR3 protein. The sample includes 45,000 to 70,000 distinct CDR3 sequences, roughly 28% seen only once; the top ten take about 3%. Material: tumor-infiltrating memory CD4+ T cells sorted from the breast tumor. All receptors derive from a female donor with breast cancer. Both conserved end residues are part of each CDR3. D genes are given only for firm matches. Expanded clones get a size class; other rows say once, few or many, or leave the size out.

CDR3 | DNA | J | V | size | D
CASSSPGQGRDGYTF | TGTGCCAGCAGTTCACCTGGACAGGGTAGGGATGGCTACACCTTC | TRBJ1-2 | TRBV6-2/TRBV6-3 | few | TRBD1
CASKLPWVGGGYTF | TGTGCCAGCAAACTCCCCTGGGTGGGGGGAGGCTACACCTTC | TRBJ1-2 | TRBV6-1 | few | -
CASSPGTADNYGYTF | TGTGCCAGCAGTCCCGGGACAGCAGATAACTATGGCTACACCTTC | TRBJ1-2 | TRBV6-5 | - | TRBD1
CASSGEGGNEQFF | TGTGCCAGCAGTGGGGAGGGGGGTAATGAGCAGTTCTTC | TRBJ2-1 | TRBV2 | - | -
CASSKIAGDTQYF | TGTGCCAGCAGTAAAATAGCGGGAGATACGCAGTATTTT | TRBJ2-3 | TRBV6-6 | few | TRBD2
CASSQRETQYF | TGTGCCAGCAGCCAGAGAGAGACCCAGTACTTC | TRBJ2-5 | TRBV6-5 | - | -
CASSLEGQETQYF | TGCGCCAGCAGCTTGGAGGGGCAAGAGACCCAGTACTTC | TRBJ2-5 | TRBV5-1 | few | -
CASVRVGNTIYF | TGTGCCAGCGTACGGGTTGGAAACACCATATATTTT | TRBJ1-3 | TRBV6-1 | - | -
CASSVSGSEYNEQSF | TGTGCCAGCAGCGTTAGCGGGAGTGAGTACAATGAGCAGTCCTTC | TRBJ2-1 | TRBV9 | - | TRBD2
CASSKRQGSEAFF | TGTGCCAGCAGTAAGCGACAGGGGTCTGAAGCTTTCTTT | TRBJ1-1 | TRBV6-2/TRBV6-3 | few | TRBD1
CASSVEPQETQYF | TGTGCCAGCAGCGTCGAGCCGCAAGAGACCCAGTACTTC | TRBJ2-5 | TRBV9 | many | -
CASKGQGSYNEQFF | TGCGCCAGCAAGGGACAGGGGTCCTACAATGAGCAGTTCTTC | TRBJ2-1 | TRBV5-1 | many | TRBD1
CASSLVYREKLFF | TGTGCCAGCAGCTTAGTGTATCGTGAAAAACTGTTTTTT | TRBJ1-4 | TRBV7-2 | few | -
CASSPVRGTDTQYF | TGCGCCAGCAGCCCGGTCAGGGGGACAGATACGCAGTATTTT | TRBJ2-3 | TRBV5-1 | - | TRBD1
CASSQLLSGNTIYF | TGTGCCAGCAGTCAGTTACTCTCTGGAAACACCATATATTTT | TRBJ1-3 | TRBV6-5 | many | -
CASSEDPNTGELFF | TGCGCCAGCAGCGAAGACCCTAACACCGGGGAGCTGTTTTTT | TRBJ2-2 | TRBV5-1 | - | -
CASSIGQGPGYTF | TGTGCCAGCAGTATCGGTCAGGGCCCTGGCTACACCTTC | TRBJ1-2 | TRBV28 | - | -
CASSYSNVGSYEQYF | TGTGCCAGCAGTTACTCGAATGTCGGCTCCTACGAGCAGTACTTC | TRBJ2-7 | TRBV6-5 | - | -
CSAGSVAGYNEQFF | TGCAGTGCTGGAAGCGTAGCGGGCTACAATGAGCAGTTCTTC | TRBJ2-1 | TRBV20-1 | few | TRBD2
CSGSAGDYEQYF | TGCAGTGGCTCCGCGGGAGACTACGAGCAGTACTTC | TRBJ2-7 | TRBV20-1 | few | TRBD2
CASSQATGVRSTDTQYF | TGTGCCAGCAGCCAAGCAACGGGGGTAAGATCCACAGATACGCAGTATTTT | TRBJ2-3 | TRBV14 | once | -
CASSLGDRGGYTF | TGTGCCAGCAGCTTAGGAGACAGAGGGGGCTACACCTTC | TRBJ1-2 | TRBV7-8 | few | -
CASSYRQPGQGWGYTF | TGTGCCAGCAGTTACCGTCAACCGGGACAGGGCTGGGGCTACACCTTC | TRBJ1-2 | TRBV6-5 | - | TRBD1
CASKPGAVDEKLFF | TGTGCCAGCAAACCAGGGGCGGTGGATGAAAAACTGTTTTTT | TRBJ1-4 | TRBV7-2 | - | -
CASSKRRESTYNEQFF | TGTGCCAGCAGCAAGAGGCGGGAGTCAACCTACAATGAGCAGTTCTTC | TRBJ2-1 | TRBV7-2 | once | TRBD2
CASSQDQTTSTDTQYF | TGCGCCAGCAGCCAAGATCAGACTACAAGCACAGATACGCAGTATTTT | TRBJ2-3 | TRBV4-1 | few | -
CSVGKDQKDTQYF | TGCAGCGTTGGAAAAGATCAGAAAGATACGCAGTATTTT | TRBJ2-3 | TRBV29-1 | - | -
CASSPLINPTGAFF | TGTGCCAGCAGTCCCCTCATAAACCCCACTGGAGCTTTCTTT | TRBJ1-1 | TRBV28 | once | -
CASRIPANEQFF | TGTGCCAGCCGAATTCCCGCCAATGAGCAGTTCTTC | TRBJ2-1 | TRBV6-1 | - | -
CASSFGRKEQGTEAFF | TGTGCCAGCAGCTTCGGGCGCAAAGAACAAGGGACTGAAGCTTTCTTT | TRBJ1-1 | TRBV5-5 | - | -
CASSLTSESYEQYF | TGCGCCAGCAGCTTAACTAGCGAGTCCTACGAGCAGTACTTC | TRBJ2-7 | TRBV5-1 | - | TRBD2
CASSQEYSSNEKLFF | TGCGCCAGCAGCCAAGAGTACAGTTCTAATGAAAAACTGTTTTTT | TRBJ1-4 | TRBV4-1 | few | -
CSVVWELGNTEAFF | TGCAGCGTTGTTTGGGAGTTGGGGAACACTGAAGCTTTCTTT | TRBJ1-1 | TRBV29-1 | many | -
CASSLGDLLGDEQFF | TGCGCCAGCAGCTTGGGGGACCTTTTAGGAGATGAGCAGTTCTTC | TRBJ2-1 | TRBV5-1 | - | -
CASSLQRETTDTQYF | TGTGCCAGCAGCTTACAGCGGGAGACCACAGATACGCAGTATTTT | TRBJ2-3 | TRBV7-8 | - | TRBD2
CATSRDRKVNEKLFF | TGTGCCACCAGCAGAGATAGGAAGGTTAATGAAAAACTGTTTTTT | TRBJ1-4 | TRBV15 | few | -
CAIRGASSPLHF | TGTGCCATTCGAGGGGCTAGTTCACCCCTCCACTTT | TRBJ1-6 | TRBV6-6 | - | -
CASRGTGGEQPQHF | TGTGCCAGCAGGGGGACAGGGGGCGAGCAGCCCCAGCATTTT | TRBJ1-5 | TRBV12-3/TRBV12-4 | few | TRBD1
CSARPPGRIQETQYF | TGCAGTGCTAGACCCCCGGGACGGATACAAGAGACCCAGTACTTC | TRBJ2-5 | TRBV20-1 | - | -
CASSPAHPGGHNEQFF | TGTGCCAGCAGCCCGGCTCATCCGGGAGGTCACAATGAGCAGTTCTTC | TRBJ2-1 | TRBV5-6 | - | TRBD2
CASSVTENTEAFF | TGTGCCAGCAGCGTCACTGAGAACACTGAAGCTTTCTTT | TRBJ1-1 | TRBV7-9 | few | -
CASSKKRRERFCTEAFF | TGTGCCAGCAGCAAGAAAAGGAGGGAGCGGTTCTGCACTGAAGCTTTCTTT | TRBJ1-1 | TRBV21-1 | few | -
CASSEGEVRYF | TGTGCCAGCAGTGAGGGGGAGGTAAGGTACTTC | TRBJ2-7 | TRBV6-1 | few | -
CASSDSRDQPQHF | TGTGCCAGCAGTGATAGCAGGGACCAGCCCCAGCATTTT | TRBJ1-5 | TRBV2 | few | -
CASGRERAPLHF | TGTGCCAGCGGCAGGGAGAGGGCACCCCTCCACTTT | TRBJ1-6 | TRBV6-5 | - | -
CASSPERETQYF | TGCGCCAGCAGCCCGGAGAGAGAGACCCAGTACTTC | TRBJ2-5 | TRBV5-1 | once | -
CASSLGQGLHNEQFF | TGCGCCAGCAGCTTGGGACAGGGTCTTCACAATGAGCAGTTCTTC | TRBJ2-1 | TRBV5-1 | many | TRBD1
CASSLAATNTEAFF | TGCGCCAGCAGCTTGGCCGCTACGAACACTGAAGCTTTCTTT | TRBJ1-1 | TRBV5-1 | few | -
CASSYLPGLAKRNTQYF | TGTGCCAGCAGTTATCTACCGGGACTAGCGAAGCGGAATACGCAGTATTTT | TRBJ2-3 | TRBV6-5 | few | TRBD2
CSVDEGIPAGYTF | TGCAGCGTTGATGAGGGGATACCGGCGGGCTACACCTTC | TRBJ1-2 | TRBV29-1 | - | -
CASSPTPYTTQYF | TGTGCCAGCAGCCCCACACCTTACACGACCCAGTACTTC | TRBJ2-5 | TRBV7-2 | - | -